These T cell receptor beta chains were read from a single sample in a study of blood T cell repertoires in COVID-19. Data came from immunoSEQ multiplex PCR; TCRdb stores just in-frame clones and leaves some out. The data show around 250,000 clones, 80% to 90% seen once. What was sequenced was peripheral blood. These receptors were obtained from a woman between 65 and 79 years old with COVID-19, enrolled during active disease. Each CDR3 is given without its conserved first and last residue. The D gene is left open where the match is weak.

v_gene	d_gene	j_gene	CDR3aa
TRBV9	NA	TRBJ2-5	ASSTQTAPGETQY
TRBV2	TRBD1	TRBJ2-6	ASRAVRGQGAGANVLT
TRBV27	TRBD1	TRBJ2-5	ASTSRGLGKETQY
TRBV29-1	NA	TRBJ1-1	SVEVRATEAF
TRBV18	NA	TRBJ2-5	ASSPRETQY
TRBV18	NA	TRBJ2-2	ASSLLDRNTGELF
TRBV29-1	NA	TRBJ2-7	SVDQGSNEQY
TRBV2	TRBD2	TRBJ2-2	ASSRLAGSGTGELF
TRBV19	NA	TRBJ2-1	ASTSGLAGGLYNEQF
TRBV28	TRBD1	TRBJ1-5	ASRRAGGYSNQPQH
TRBV19	TRBD1	TRBJ1-2	ASSTYYRGDYGYT
TRBV19	NA	TRBJ1-2	ASSLLMRFGSGGANYGYT
TRBV6-5	NA	TRBJ2-3	ASMAASTDTQY
TRBV6-5	TRBD1	TRBJ2-7	ASKYGQGAVQY
TRBV27	TRBD1	TRBJ2-7	ASRIQGALEQY
TRBV3-1/TRBV3-2	TRBD2	TRBJ2-4	ASSQVTLSTAGGLADGNIQY
TRBV21-1	NA	TRBJ1-5	ASSKGGFVNQPQH
TRBV2	NA	TRBJ1-1	ASSEQQGNTEAF
TRBV18	NA	TRBJ1-3	ASSPRESSGNTIY
TRBV6-1	NA	TRBJ2-3	ASSDGPGVTDTQY
TRBV29-1	NA	TRBJ1-2	SVDTGFGGYT
TRBV7-6	NA	TRBJ1-2	ASSLSGGGWGYT
TRBV11-3	TRBD2	TRBJ2-3	ASSRTSGRRVTQY
TRBV7-3	TRBD1	TRBJ2-2	ASSLQTGANTGELF
TRBV6-6	TRBD2	TRBJ2-1	ASSYSASGSHEQF
TRBV4-1	NA	TRBJ1-1	ASNVIEGVHTEAF
TRBV4-1	NA	TRBJ1-1	ASSLKNTEAF
TRBV24-1	TRBD2	TRBJ2-1	ATSEGLAGTEQF
TRBV6-6	TRBD1	TRBJ2-6	ASSRQGSPSGANVLT
TRBV4-1	NA	TRBJ2-1	ASSQVGDEQF
TRBV5-1	TRBD2	TRBJ2-1	ASSLQSSGSSYNEQF
TRBV11-3	NA	TRBJ2-7	ASSFRSGWSEQY
TRBV9	TRBD1	TRBJ2-5	ASSPGAGTGMQETQY
TRBV7-3	NA	TRBJ1-1	ASSEGGSDTEAF
TRBV11-2	NA	TRBJ1-4	ASSSWGQGENEKLF
TRBV9	NA	TRBJ2-7	ASTENPDRASYEQY
TRBV6-2/TRBV6-3	TRBD2	TRBJ2-3	ASSSKKTSGRAPDTQY
TRBV6-5	NA	TRBJ1-1	ASSLKQGLNTEAF
TRBV28	NA	TRBJ1-1	ASSLGGAISTEAF
TRBV11-3	TRBD2	TRBJ2-5	ASSRTGEGTQY
TRBV7-8	NA	TRBJ1-6	ASSLVGRGDSPLH
TRBV19	NA	TRBJ2-1	ASSQGIRDYNEQF
TRBV12-3/TRBV12-4	NA	TRBJ2-2	ASSSGAPGELF
TRBV11-3	NA	TRBJ1-5	ASSLDQLKPQH
TRBV7-8	NA	TRBJ2-5	ASSGTLPETQY
TRBV30	NA	TRBJ2-2	AWSVRRNTGELF
TRBV5-5	TRBD1	TRBJ1-4	ASSLGTGIVVEKLF
TRBV7-2	TRBD1	TRBJ1-4	ASSLYLHRGGEKLF
TRBV19	TRBD2	TRBJ2-7	ASRQAGVVTYEQY